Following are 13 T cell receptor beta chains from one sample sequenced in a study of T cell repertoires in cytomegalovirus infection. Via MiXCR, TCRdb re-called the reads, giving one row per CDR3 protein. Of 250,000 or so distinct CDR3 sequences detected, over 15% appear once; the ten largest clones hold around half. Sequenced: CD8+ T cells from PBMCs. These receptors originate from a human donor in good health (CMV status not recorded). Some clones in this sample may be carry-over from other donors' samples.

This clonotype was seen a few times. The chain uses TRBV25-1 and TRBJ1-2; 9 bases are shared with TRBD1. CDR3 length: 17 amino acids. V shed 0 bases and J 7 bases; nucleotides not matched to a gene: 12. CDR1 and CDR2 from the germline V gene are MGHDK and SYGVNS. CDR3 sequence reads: CASSEYFRDRDETGYTF. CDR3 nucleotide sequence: TGTGCCAGCAGTGAATACTTTCGGGACAGGGATGAAACTGGCTACACCTTC.

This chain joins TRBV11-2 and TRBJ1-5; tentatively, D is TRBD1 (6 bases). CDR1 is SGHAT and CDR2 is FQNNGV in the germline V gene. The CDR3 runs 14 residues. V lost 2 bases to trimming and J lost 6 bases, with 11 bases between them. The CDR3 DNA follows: TGTGCCAGCAGCTTATCGGGGGCTGCTCAGCCCCAGCATTTT. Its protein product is CASSLSGAAQPQHF.

CDR3 nucleotides: TGTGCCACCAGCAGGTATCGCGTAGGATCACCCCTCCACTTT. Its translation: CATSRYRVGSPLHF. This chain uses TRBV15 with TRBJ1-6; D ambiguous. V was clipped by 3 bases and J by 10 bases, with 13 bases between them. The CDR3 length is 14 residues. CDR1 is LNHNV and CDR2 is YYDKDF in the germline V gene (reference sequence).

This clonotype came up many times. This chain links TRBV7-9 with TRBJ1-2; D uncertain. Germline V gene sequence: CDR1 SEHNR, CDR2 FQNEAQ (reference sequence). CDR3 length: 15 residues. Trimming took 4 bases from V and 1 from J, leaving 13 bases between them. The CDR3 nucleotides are TGTGCCAGCAGCTCCGGGATACAATTTAACTATGGCTACACCTTC. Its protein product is CASSSGIQFNYGYTF.

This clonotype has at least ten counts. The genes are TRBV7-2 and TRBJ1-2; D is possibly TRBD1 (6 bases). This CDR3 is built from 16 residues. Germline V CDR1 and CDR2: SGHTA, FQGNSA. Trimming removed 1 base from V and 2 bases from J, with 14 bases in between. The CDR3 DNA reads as TGTGCCAGCAGCTTAGGGGGGACACATCCGAACTATGGCTACACCTTC. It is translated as CASSLGGTHPNYGYTF.

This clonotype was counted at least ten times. CDR3 loop: CASIPVGSNYEQYF. The CDR3 nucleotides read TGTGCCAGCATCCCGGTGGGATCGAACTACGAGCAGTACTTC. The gene calls are TRBV28 and TRBJ2-7, with D uncertain. Trimming removed 7 bases from V and 3 bases from J, with 16 bases in between. This CDR3 has 14 residues. Germline V gene lookup returns CDR1 MDHEN and CDR2 SYDVKM.

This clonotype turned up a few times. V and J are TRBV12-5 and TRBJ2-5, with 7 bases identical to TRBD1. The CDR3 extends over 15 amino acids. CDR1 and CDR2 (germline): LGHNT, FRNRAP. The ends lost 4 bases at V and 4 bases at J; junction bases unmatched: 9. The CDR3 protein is CASGWTGTFGETQYF. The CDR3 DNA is TGTGCTAGTGGTTGGACAGGTACCTTCGGAGAGACCCAGTACTTC.

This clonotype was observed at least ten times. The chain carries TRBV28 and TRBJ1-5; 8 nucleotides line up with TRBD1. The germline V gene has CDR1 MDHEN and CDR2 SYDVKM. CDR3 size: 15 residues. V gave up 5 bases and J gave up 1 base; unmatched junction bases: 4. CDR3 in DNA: TGTGCCAGCAGTCCGAGACAGGGGAGCAATCAGCCCCAGCATTTT. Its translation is CASSPRQGSNQPQHF.

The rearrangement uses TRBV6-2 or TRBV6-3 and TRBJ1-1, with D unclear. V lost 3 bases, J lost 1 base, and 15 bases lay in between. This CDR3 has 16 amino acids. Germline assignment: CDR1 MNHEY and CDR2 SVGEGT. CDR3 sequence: CASSYAAGVPNTEAFF. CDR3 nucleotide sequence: TGTGCCAGCAGTTATGCGGCCGGGGTCCCGAACACTGAAGCTTTCTTT.

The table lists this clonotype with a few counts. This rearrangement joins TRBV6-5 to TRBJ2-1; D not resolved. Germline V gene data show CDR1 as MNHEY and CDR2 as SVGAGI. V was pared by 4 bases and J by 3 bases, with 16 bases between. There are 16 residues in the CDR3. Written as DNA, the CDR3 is TGTGCCAGCAGTTCAAGGGAAGGAGCTGGCTACAATGAGCAGTTCTTC. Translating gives CASSSREGAGYNEQFF.

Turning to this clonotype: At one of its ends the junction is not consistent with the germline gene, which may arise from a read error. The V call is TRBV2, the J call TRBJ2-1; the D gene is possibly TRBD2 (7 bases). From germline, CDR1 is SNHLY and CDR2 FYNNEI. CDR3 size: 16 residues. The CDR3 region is CASREGRGPNYNEQFF. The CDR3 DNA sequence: TGTGCCAGCAGGGAAGGGCGGGGGCCCAACTACAATGAGCAGTTCTTC.

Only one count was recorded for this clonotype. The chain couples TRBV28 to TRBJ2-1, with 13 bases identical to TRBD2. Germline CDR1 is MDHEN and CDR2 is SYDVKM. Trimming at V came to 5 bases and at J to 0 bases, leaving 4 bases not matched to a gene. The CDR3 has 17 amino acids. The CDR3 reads CASSLGLAGASYNEQFF. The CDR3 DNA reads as TGTGCCAGCAGTCTTGGACTAGCGGGGGCCTCCTACAATGAGCAGTTCTTC.

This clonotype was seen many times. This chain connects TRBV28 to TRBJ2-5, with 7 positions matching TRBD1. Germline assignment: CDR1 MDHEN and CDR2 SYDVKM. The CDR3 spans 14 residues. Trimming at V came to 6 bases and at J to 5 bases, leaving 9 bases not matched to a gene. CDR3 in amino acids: CASRTGLEGETQYF. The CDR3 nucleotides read TGTGCCAGCAGGACAGGGCTCGAGGGGGAGACCCAGTACTTC.